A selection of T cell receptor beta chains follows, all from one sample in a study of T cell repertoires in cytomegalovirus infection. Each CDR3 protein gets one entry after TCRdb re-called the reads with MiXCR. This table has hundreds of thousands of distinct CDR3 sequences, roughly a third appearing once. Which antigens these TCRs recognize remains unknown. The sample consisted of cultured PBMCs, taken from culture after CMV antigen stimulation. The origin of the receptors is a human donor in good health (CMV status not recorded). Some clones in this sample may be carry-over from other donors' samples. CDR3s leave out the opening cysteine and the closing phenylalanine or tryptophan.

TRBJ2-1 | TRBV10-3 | AIKGGSNGEQF
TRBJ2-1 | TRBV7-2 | ASSPHISEQF
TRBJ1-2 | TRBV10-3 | AIGSGQSYGYT
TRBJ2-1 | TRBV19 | ARGGGPYNEQF
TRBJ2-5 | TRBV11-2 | ASSSETFPSGPAPETQY
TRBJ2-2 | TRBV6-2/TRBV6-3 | ASRQVGRDTGELF
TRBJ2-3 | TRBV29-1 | SVEASGDTQY
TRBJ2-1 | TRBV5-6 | ASSLGGPGEQF
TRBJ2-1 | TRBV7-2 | ASSGTGSSYNEQF
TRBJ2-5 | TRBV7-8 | ASSSTGLAGGKTQY
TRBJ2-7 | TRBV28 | ASSSQGERIYEQY
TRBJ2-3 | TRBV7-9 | ASSRTADTQY
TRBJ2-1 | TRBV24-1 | ATSDYYSYNEQF
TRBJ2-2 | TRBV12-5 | ASGLVLLGSPNTGELF
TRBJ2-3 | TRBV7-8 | ASSGRLAGVGSDTQY
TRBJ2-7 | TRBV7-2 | ASSTTGVQAYEQY
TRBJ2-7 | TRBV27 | ASKMGYEQY
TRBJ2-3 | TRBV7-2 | ASSRGLAGSTDTQY
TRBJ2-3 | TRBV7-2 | ASRRTDTQY
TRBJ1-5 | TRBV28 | ASSFVGNQPQH
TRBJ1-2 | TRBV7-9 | ASSLGEGRNYGYT
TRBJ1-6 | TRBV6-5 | ASSLSGGNSPLH
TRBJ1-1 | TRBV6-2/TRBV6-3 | ASRNAGTANTEAF
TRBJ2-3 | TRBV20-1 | SASRLAGANTQY
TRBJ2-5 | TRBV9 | ASSVTGQLQETQY
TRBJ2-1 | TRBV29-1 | SVDRHGNEQF
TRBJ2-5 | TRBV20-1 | SARDPSGSILETQY
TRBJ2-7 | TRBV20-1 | SARAPGRLGQY
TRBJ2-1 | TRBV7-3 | ASSRPVQGGYDEQF
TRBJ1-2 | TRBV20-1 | SARESGRDYGYT